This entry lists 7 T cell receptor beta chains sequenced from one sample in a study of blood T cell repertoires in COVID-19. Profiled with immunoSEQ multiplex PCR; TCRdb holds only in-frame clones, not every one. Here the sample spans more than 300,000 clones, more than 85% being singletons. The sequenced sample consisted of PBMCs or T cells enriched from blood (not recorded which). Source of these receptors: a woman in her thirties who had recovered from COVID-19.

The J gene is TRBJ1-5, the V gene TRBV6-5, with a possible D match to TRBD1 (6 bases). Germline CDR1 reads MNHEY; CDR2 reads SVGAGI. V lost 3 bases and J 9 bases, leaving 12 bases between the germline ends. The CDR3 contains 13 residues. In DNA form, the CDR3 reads TGTGCCAGCAGTTATTCCACAGGGCGGCCCCAGCATTTT. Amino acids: CASSYSTGRPQHF.

The CDR3, as DNA: TGTGCCAGCCGGGGAGATAGCAATCAGCCCCAGCATTTT. It codes for CASRGDSNQPQHF. The rearrangement joins TRBV10-3 to TRBJ1-5; D is uncertain. The CDR3 length is 13 residues. The germline V and J ends were trimmed by 10 bases and 0 bases, with 10 bases remaining between them. Germline values: CDR1 ENHRY, CDR2 SYGVKD.

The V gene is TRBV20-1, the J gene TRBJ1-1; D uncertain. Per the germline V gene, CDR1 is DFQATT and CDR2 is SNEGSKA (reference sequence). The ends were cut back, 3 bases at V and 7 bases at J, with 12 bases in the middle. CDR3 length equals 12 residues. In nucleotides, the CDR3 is TGCAGTGCTAGTATGGCCGGGTATGAAGCTTTCTTT. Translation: CSASMAGYEAFF.

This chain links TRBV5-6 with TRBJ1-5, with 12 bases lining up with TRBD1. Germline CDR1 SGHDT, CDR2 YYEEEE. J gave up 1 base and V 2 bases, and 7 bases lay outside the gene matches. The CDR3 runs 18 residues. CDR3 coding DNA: TGTGCCAGCAGCTTCTTAAAGGGACAGGGGGCGAGCAATCAGCCCCAGCATTTT. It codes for CASSFLKGQGASNQPQHF. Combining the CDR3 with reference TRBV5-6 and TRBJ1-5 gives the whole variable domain DAGVTQSPTHLIKTRGQQVTLRCSPKSGHDTVSWYQQALGQGPQFIFQYYEEEERQRGNFPDRFSGHQFPNYSSELNVNALLLGDSALYLCASSFLKGQGASNQPQHFGDGTRLSIL.

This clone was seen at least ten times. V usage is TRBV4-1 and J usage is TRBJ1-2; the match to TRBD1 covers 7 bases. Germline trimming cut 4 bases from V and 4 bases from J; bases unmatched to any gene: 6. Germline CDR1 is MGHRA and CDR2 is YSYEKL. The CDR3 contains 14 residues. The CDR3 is CASSRETGLYGYTF. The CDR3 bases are TGCGCCAGCAGCCGTGAGACAGGGCTCTATGGCTACACCTTC.

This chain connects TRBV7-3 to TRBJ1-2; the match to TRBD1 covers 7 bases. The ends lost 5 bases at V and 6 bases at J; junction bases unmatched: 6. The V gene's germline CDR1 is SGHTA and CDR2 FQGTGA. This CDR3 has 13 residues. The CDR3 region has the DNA TGTGCCAGCAGCCAGACAGGGTTTAATGGCTACACCTTC. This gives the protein CASSQTGFNGYTF.

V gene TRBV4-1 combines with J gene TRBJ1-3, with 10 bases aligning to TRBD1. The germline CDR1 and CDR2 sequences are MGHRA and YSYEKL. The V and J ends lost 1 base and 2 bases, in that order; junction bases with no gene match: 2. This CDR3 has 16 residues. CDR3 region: CASSQVTGGPGNTIYF. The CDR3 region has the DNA TGCGCCAGCAGCCAAGTGACAGGGGGCCCTGGAAACACCATATATTTT.